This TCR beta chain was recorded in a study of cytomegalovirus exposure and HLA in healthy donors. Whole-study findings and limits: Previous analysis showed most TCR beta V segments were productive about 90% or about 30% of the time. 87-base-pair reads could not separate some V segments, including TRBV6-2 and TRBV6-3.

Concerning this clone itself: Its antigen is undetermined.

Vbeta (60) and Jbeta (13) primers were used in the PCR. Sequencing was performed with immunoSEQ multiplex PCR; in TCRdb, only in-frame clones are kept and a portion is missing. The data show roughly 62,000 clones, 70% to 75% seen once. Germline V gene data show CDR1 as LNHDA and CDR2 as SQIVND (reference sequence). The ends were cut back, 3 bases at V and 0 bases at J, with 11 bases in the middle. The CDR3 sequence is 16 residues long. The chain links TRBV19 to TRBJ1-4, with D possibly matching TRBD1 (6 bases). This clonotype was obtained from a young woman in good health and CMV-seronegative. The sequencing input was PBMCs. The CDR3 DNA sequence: TGTGCCAGTAGTATTAGGGGGTCTGCAACTAATGAAAAACTGTTTTTT. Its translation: CASSIRGSATNEKLFF.